The T cell receptor beta chain described here comes from a study of T cell changes during pregnancy in multiple sclerosis. Sequencing used immunoSEQ multiplex PCR; TCRdb keeps in-frame clones, though not all of them. The sample holds fewer than 100,000 clones, just over 90% seen once. The CDR3 loop spans 14 amino acids. V lost 5 bases and J 7 bases, leaving 16 bases between the germline ends. Germline values: CDR1 MDHEN, CDR2 SYDVKM. The chain links TRBV28 to TRBJ2-3, with a tentative D call TRBD1 (6 bases). This clonotype was sampled from a female donor in good health, enrolled as a control in a pregnancy study. The sequences come from peripheral blood, collected after pregnancy. The CDR3 DNA is TGTGCCAGCAGTCCCGGGACACCGCCGAATACGCAGTATTTT. Its translation: CASSPGTPPNTQYF.